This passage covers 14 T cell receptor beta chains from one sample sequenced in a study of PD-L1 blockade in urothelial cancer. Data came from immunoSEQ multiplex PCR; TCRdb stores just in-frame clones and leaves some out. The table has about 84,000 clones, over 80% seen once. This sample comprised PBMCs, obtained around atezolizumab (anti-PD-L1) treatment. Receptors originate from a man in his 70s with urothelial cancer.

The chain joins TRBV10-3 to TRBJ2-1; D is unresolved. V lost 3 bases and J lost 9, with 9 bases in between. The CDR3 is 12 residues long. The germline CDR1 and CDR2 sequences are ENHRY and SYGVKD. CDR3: CAISENVAEQFF. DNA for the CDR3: TGTGCCATCAGTGAAAACGTAGCTGAGCAGTTCTTC.

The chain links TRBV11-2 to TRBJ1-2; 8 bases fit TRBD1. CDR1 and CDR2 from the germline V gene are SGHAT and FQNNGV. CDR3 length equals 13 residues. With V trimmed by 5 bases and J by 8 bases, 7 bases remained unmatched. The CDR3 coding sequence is TGTGCCAGCAGCGTGGGACAGGATTACGGCTACACCTTC. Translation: CASSVGQDYGYTF.

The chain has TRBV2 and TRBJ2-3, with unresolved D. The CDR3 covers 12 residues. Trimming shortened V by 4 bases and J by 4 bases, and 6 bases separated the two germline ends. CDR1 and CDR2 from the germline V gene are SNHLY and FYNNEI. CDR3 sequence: CASSGASDTQYF. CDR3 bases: TGTGCCAGCAGTGGGGCGTCAGATACGCAGTATTTT.

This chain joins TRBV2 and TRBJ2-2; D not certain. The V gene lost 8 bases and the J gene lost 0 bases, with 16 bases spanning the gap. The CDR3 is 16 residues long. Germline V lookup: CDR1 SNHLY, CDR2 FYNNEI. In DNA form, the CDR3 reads TGTGCCAGCTCACACACCGACACAACGAACACCGGGGAGCTGTTTTTT. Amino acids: CASSHTDTTNTGELFF.

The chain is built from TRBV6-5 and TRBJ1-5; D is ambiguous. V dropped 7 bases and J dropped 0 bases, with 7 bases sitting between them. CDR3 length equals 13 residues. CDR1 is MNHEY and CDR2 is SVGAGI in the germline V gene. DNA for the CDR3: TGTGCCAGCACCTTCGGTAGCAATCAGCCCCAGCATTTT. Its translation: CASTFGSNQPQHF.

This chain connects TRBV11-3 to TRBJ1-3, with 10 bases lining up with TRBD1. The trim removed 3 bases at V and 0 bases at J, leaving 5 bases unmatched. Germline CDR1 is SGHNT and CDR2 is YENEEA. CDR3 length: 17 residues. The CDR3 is CASSFDRGLTSGNTIYF. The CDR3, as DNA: TGTGCCAGCAGCTTCGACAGGGGGCTAACCTCTGGAAACACCATATATTTT.

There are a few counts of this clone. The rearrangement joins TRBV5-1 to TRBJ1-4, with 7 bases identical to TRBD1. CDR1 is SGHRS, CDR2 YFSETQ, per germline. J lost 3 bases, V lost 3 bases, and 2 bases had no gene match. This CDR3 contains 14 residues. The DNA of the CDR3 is TGCGCCAGCAGCTCGGGGACAGCTAATGAAAAACTGTTTTTT. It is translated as CASSSGTANEKLFF. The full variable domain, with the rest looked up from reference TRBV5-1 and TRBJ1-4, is KAGVTQTPRYLIKTRGQQVTLSCSPISGHRSVSWYQQTPGQGLQFLFEYFSETQRNKGNFPGRFSGRQFSNSRSEMNVSTLELGDSALYLCASSSGTANEKLFFGSGTQLSVL.

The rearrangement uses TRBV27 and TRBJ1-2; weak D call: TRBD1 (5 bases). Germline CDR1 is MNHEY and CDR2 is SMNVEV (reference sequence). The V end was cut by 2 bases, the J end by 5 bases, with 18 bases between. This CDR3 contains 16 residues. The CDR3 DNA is TGTGCCAGCAGTTTAAGCAGGGCAGTAGGGGAATATGGCTACACCTTC. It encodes CASSLSRAVGEYGYTF.

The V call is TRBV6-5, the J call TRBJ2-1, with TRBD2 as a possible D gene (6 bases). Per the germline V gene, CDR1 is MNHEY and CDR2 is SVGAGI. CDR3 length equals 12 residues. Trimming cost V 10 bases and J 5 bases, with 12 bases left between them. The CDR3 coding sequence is TGTGCCACCCAGGAGGGTCACAATGAGCAGTTCTTC. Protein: CATQEGHNEQFF.

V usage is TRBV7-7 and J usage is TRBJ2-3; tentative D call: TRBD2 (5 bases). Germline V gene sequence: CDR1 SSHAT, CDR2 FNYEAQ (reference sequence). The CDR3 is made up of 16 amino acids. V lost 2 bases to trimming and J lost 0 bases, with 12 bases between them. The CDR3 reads CASSLIPGESTDTQYF. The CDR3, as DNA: TGTGCCAGCAGCTTAATTCCCGGGGAGAGCACAGATACGCAGTATTTT.

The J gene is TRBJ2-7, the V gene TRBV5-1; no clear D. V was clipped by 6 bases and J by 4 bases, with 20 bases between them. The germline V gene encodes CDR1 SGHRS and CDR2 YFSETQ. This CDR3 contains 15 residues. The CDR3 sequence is CASNMRPDAPYEQYF. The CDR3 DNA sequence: TGCGCCAGCAACATGAGGCCAGACGCGCCTTACGAGCAGTACTTC.

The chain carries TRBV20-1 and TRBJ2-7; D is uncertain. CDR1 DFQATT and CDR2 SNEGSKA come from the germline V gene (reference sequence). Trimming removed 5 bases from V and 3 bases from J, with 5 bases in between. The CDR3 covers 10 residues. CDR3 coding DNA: TGCAGTGCTCCTTTCTACGAGCAGTACTTC. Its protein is CSAPFYEQYF.

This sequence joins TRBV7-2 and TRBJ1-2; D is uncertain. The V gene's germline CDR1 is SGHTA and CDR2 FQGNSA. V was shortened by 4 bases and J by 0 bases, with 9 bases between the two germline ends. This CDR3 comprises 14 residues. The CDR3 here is CASSSHSSNYGYTF. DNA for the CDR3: TGTGCCAGCAGCTCCCATAGTTCTAACTATGGCTACACCTTC.

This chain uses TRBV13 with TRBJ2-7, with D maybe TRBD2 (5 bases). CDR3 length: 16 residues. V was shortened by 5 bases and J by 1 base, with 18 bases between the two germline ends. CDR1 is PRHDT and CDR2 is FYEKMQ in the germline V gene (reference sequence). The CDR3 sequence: CASSTRMPGGSYEQYF. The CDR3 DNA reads TGTGCCAGCAGCACTCGTATGCCCGGAGGTTCCTACGAGCAGTACTTC. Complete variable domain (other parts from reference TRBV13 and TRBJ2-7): AAGVIQSPRHLIKEKRETATLKCYPIPRHDTVYWYQQGPGQDPQFLISFYEKMQSDKGSIPDRFSAQQFSDYHSELNMSSLELGDSALYFCASSTRMPGGSYEQYFGPGTRLTVT.